The TCR gamma chain described here comes from a study of gammadelta T cells in human blood (dated by TCRdb to 2018 to 2020). General study outcomes and caveats: The study reported that microbial exposure appeared to drive polyclonal expansion of innate gamma-delta T cells immediately after birth.

CDR1 GITISATS and CDR2 ISYDGTV are derived from the germline V gene (reference sequence). Spanning cysteine to phenylalanine, the CDR3 consists of 12 amino acids. Left in the record is the CDR3 DNA by itself, 36 bases read in frame from the first base. This clone showed up just a few times. Its antigen is not yet known. A much more abundant neighbour one base away suggests this may be a read error. The library was obtained by RT-PCR. The sequencer was an Illumina MiSeq. The public reads were reprocessed by TCRdb using CATT, and rows of matching DNA were later combined. This sample comprises 250 to 300 gamma-chain clones, about 10% of them detected only once. About 40% of the sample is held by the ten biggest clonotypes.

Material for sequencing was Vgamma9Vdelta2 gamma-delta T cells from fetal blood. This receptor chain uses TRGV9 and TRGJ1 or TRGJ2. This sequence originates from a human fetus. At the DNA level, the sequence is TGTGCCTTGTGGGAGAATTATTATAAGAATCTCTTT. Its translation reads: CALWENYYKNLF.